Below are 13 T cell receptor beta chains sequenced from a single sample in a study of T cells after yellow fever vaccination. MiXCR, run by TCRdb on the 5' RACE reads, gives a single entry per CDR3 protein. The sample holds about 400,000 distinct CDR3 sequences, approximately 5.7% seen once. Here the sequenced sample was PBMCs, taken 5 days after the yellow fever booster vaccination. These receptors were collected from a man younger than 45 who received the YFV17D yellow fever vaccine.

This clonotype was counted at least ten times. The J gene is TRBJ1-1, the V gene TRBV5-1; D unresolved. Trimming pared 3 bases from V and 0 bases from J, leaving 12 bases between. The CDR3 spans 15 residues. Per germline, CDR1 SGHRS and CDR2 YFSETQ. The CDR3 coding sequence is TGCGCCAGCAGCTCCGGAGCCAGTTTGAACACTGAAGCTTTCTTT. Protein product: CASSSGASLNTEAFF. The complete variable domain, with remaining parts taken from reference TRBV5-1 and TRBJ1-1, reads KAGVTQTPRYLIKTRGQQVTLSCSPISGHRSVSWYQQTPGQGLQFLFEYFSETQRNKGNFPGRFSGRQFSNSRSEMNVSTLELGDSALYLCASSSGASLNTEAFFGQGTRLTVV.

Many counts were recorded for this clonotype. The V call is TRBV21-1, the J call TRBJ1-1; the table's TRBD1 call for D was not verified on the DNA. TRBV21-1 is assigned pseudogene status. The length of the CDR3 is 13 residues. CDR3 amino acids: CASSNPPNTEAFF. The CDR3 coding sequence is TGTGCCAGCAGCAATCCCCCGAACACTGAAGCTTTCTTT.

This clonotype was seen a few times. This chain connects TRBV2 to TRBJ2-1; the D is unclear. Trimming cost V 7 bases and J 2 bases, with 9 bases left between them. This CDR3 has 13 amino acids. CDR1 is SNHLY, CDR2 FYNNEI, per germline. The DNA of the CDR3 is TGTGCCAGCAAAGACATTACCTACAATGAGCAGTTCTTC. Its protein product is CASKDITYNEQFF.

This chain joins TRBV20-1 and TRBJ2-3; D is ambiguous. This CDR3 contains 13 residues. Trimming took 0 bases from V and 4 from J, leaving 8 bases between them. CDR1 and CDR2 (germline): DFQATT, SNEGSKA (reference sequence). CDR3 in amino acids: CSARDGQPDTQYF. CDR3 coding DNA: TGCAGTGCTAGAGACGGTCAGCCAGATACGCAGTATTTT.

The sample holds a few counts of this clonotype. The chain joins TRBV6-1 to TRBJ1-5; a possible D gene is TRBD1 (6 bases). The CDR3 contains 14 residues. Per germline, CDR1 MNHNS and CDR2 SASEGT. V dropped 5 bases and J dropped 7 bases, with 15 bases sitting between them. The CDR3 sequence is CASSPRDIRQPQHF. The CDR3 nucleotides are TGTGCCAGCAGTCCTAGGGACATTCGACAGCCCCAGCATTTT.

This clonotype was picked up many times. The chain links TRBV29-1 to TRBJ2-1; TRBD2 aligns across 8 bases. Germline V gene data show CDR1 as SQVTM and CDR2 as ANQGSEA. The CDR3 runs 12 residues. Germline trimming cut 7 bases from V and 2 bases from J; bases unmatched to any gene: 1. CDR3 sequence reads: CSELAAYNEQFF. In DNA form, the CDR3 reads TGCAGCGAACTAGCGGCCTACAATGAGCAGTTCTTC.

The V call is TRBV2, the J call TRBJ2-7, with 11 bases lining up with TRBD2. This CDR3 is 14 amino acids long. CDR1 is SNHLY, CDR2 FYNNEI, per germline. V was clipped by 4 bases and J by 6 bases; unmatched bases: 5. This CDR3 reads CASSANLAGGEQYF. The DNA for the CDR3 is TGTGCCAGCAGTGCGAACCTAGCGGGAGGCGAGCAGTACTTC.

This clonotype was picked up many times. V is TRBV20-1 and J is TRBJ2-7; TRBD2 matches at 8 bases. V lost 6 bases and J lost 3; bases outside the gene matches: 16. CDR3 length equals 16 residues. Germline-derived CDR1 and CDR2 are DFQATT and SNEGSKA (reference sequence). CDR3 coding DNA: TGCAGTGCGCGTAATCTAGGTAGCGGGAACCTCTACGAGCAGTACTTC. Its translation: CSARNLGSGNLYEQYF.

With regard to this clonotype: One base away lies a much larger clone, so this may be a sequencing read error. The conserved phenylalanine or tryptophan is not found at the CDR3 terminus, so this likely reflects a read error. The rearrangement uses TRBV7-6 and TRBJ2-2, with 7 bases matching TRBD2. J gave up 6 bases and V 2 bases, and 3 bases lay outside the gene matches. The CDR3 runs to 14 residues. Germline CDR1 reads SGHVS; CDR2 reads FNYEAQ. The CDR3 protein is CASSLTAGAGELFL. The CDR3 bases are TGTGCCAGCAGCTTAACCGCGGGAGCCGGGGAGCTGTTTTTA.

The chain uses TRBV28 and TRBJ2-3; a weak D match, TRBD2 (5 bases). Germline-derived CDR1 and CDR2 are MDHEN and SYDVKM. Trimming left V 3 bases short and J 0 bases short, with 10 bases between. CDR3 length equals 15 residues. The CDR3 DNA follows: TGTGCCAGCAGTTTCAAAGGAGGTAGCACAGATACGCAGTATTTT. Translating gives CASSFKGGSTDTQYF.

A few counts support this clonotype. CDR3 in amino acids: CSATGTASSNQPQHF. CDR3 sequence (DNA): TGCAGTGCTACCGGGACAGCCTCTAGCAATCAGCCCCAGCATTTT. The J gene is TRBJ1-5, the V gene TRBV20-1, with 7 bases matching TRBD1. The germline V gene encodes CDR1 DFQATT and CDR2 SNEGSKA (reference sequence). J was trimmed by 0 bases and V by 4 bases; bases with no gene match: 6. The CDR3 length is 15 residues.

The rearrangement links TRBV7-3 to TRBJ2-1, with D perhaps given as TRBD1 or TRBD2 (5 bases each). Trimming took 8 bases from V and 3 from J, leaving 20 bases between them. Germline CDR1 SGHTA, CDR2 FQGTGA. The CDR3 covers 16 residues. CDR3 sequence: CASGTFSVGIYNEQFF. CDR3 bases: TGTGCCAGCGGGACCTTTAGCGTAGGTATCTACAATGAGCAGTTCTTC.

This clonotype has more than one count but fewer than ten. V is TRBV6-2 or TRBV6-3 and J is TRBJ2-3, with 12 bases aligning to TRBD2. The length of the CDR3 is 16 residues. V was pared by 6 bases and J by 9 bases, with 13 bases of the junction left unmatched. Germline CDR1 is MNHEY and CDR2 is SVGEGT. The CDR3 nucleotides are TGTGCCAGCAGCTCCAGGACTAGCGGGAAGGTCGGCACGCAGTATTTT. Its translation: CASSSRTSGKVGTQYF.